Listed below are T cell receptor beta chains from one sample, sequenced in a study of siplizumab effects on memory and regulatory T cells. Produced via immunoSEQ multiplex PCR; TCRdb's table is partial and in-frame only. The sample lists about 100,000 clones; 85% to 95% were seen once. The sequencing input was non-Treg CD4+ T cells sorted from blood. Source of these receptors: a human donor in good health. Both conserved end residues are part of each CDR3. D genes are given only for firm matches. Clone size is stated in some rows and not others, as once, few, many or a class when expanded.

>TRBD1|TRBV28|.|TRBJ1-2
CASSPLGTGVHYGYTF
TGTGCCAGCAGTCCTTTAGGGACAGGGGTTCACTATGGCTACACCTTC
>.|TRBV2|once|TRBJ2-1
CASKRGGLTQFF
TGTGCCAGCAAAAGGGGGGGCCTAACGCAGTTCTTC
>.|TRBV20-1|.|TRBJ2-5
CSASLKTQYF
TGCAGTGCGAGCTTAAAGACCCAGTACTTC
>TRBD2|TRBV2|.|TRBJ2-7
CASSYPNRDRRLAETYEQYF
TGTGCCAGCAGCTATCCAAACCGGGACAGACGACTAGCGGAAACCTACGAGCAGTACTTC
>.|TRBV11-2|.|TRBJ1-4
CASSKYRDFEKLFF
TGTGCCAGCAGCAAATACAGGGATTTTGAAAAACTGTTTTTT
>.|TRBV5-1|.|TRBJ1-1
CASSLGVTNTEAFF
TGCGCCAGCAGCTTGGGGGTGACGAACACTGAAGCTTTCTTT
>.|TRBV18|once|TRBJ2-4
CASSLLDGGINIQYF
TGTGCCAGCTCACTTCTCGACGGGGGTATAAACATTCAGTACTTC
>TRBD1|TRBV6-1|.|TRBJ2-7
CASNRQGVYEQYF
TGTGCCAGCAACCGACAGGGAGTCTACGAGCAGTACTTC
>TRBD2|TRBV7-8|once|TRBJ2-1
CASSSRFSGSSYNEQFF
TGTGCCAGCAGCTCGAGATTTAGCGGGAGCTCCTACAATGAGCAGTTCTTC
>.|TRBV27|.|TRBJ1-5
CASSPDTARGDSNQPQHF
TGTGCCAGCAGTCCGGATACGGCGAGGGGTGACAGTAATCAGCCCCAGCATTTT
>.|TRBV19|.|TRBJ2-1
CASSAALTGLGDNEQFF
TGTGCCAGTAGTGCCGCCCTGACAGGCCTCGGGGACAATGAGCAGTTCTTC
>.|TRBV2|.|TRBJ2-4
CASRMGLVIAKNIQYF
TGTGCCAGCAGGATGGGGCTAGTAATAGCCAAAAACATTCAGTACTTC
>.|TRBV7-2|few|TRBJ2-5
CASSSQQGSETQYF
TGTGCCAGCAGCTCACAACAGGGCTCGGAGACCCAGTACTTC
>.|TRBV7-6|once|TRBJ1-2
CASSLESGQAANYGYTF
TGTGCCAGCAGCTTAGAATCAGGACAAGCTGCTAACTATGGCTACACCTTC
>.|TRBV5-8|few|TRBJ1-1
CASSLRVGTAFF
TGTGCCAGCAGCTTGAGGGTAGGGACAGCTTTCTTT
>.|TRBV30|.|TRBJ1-1
CAWSLQYTEAFF
TGTGCCTGGAGTCTTCAGTACACTGAAGCTTTCTTT
>.|TRBV28|.|TRBJ1-2
CASTLGGAGGYTF
TGTGCCAGCACCCTGGGAGGGGCAGGCGGCTACACCTTC
>.|TRBV5-1|.|TRBJ2-1
CASSTTHQGPVSSYNEQFF
TGCGCCAGCAGTACTACACATCAGGGGCCGGTTAGCTCCTACAATGAGCAGTTCTTC
>.|TRBV7-9|.|TRBJ1-4
CASSSPRQAGEKLFF
TGTGCCAGCAGCTCACCTCGGCAGGCAGGTGAAAAACTGTTTTTT
>.|TRBV12-5|.|TRBJ2-2
CASGLVRGLLIWNTGELFF
TGTGCTAGTGGTTTGGTCCGCGGCCTATTAATTTGGAACACCGGGGAGCTGTTTTTT
>.|TRBV28|once|TRBJ2-7
CASRVGGYEQYF
TGTGCCAGCAGAGTCGGAGGGTACGAGCAGTACTTC
>.|TRBV7-3|.|TRBJ2-3
CASSPLGLGPLVEVDTQYF
TGTGCCAGCAGCCCCCTGGGTTTAGGACCCCTAGTCGAGGTGGATACGCAGTATTTT